Included here is one T cell receptor (beta chain) sequence, with context. Its antigen is unidentified. TCRdb itself ran the 5' RACE reads through MiXCR, one entry per CDR3 protein. The sample yields about 840,000 distinct CDR3 sequences, 10% to 15% seen once. This record comes from a study of CD8 T cells in ankylosing spondylitis. CDR1 SGHRS and CDR2 YFSETQ come from the germline V gene. The trim removed 4 bases at V and 10 bases at J, leaving 8 bases unmatched. This CDR3 is 12 amino acids long. Study results and limitations: Within ankylosing spondylitis blood, a TCR beta motif made up of fewer than ten highly homologous variants appeared to be characteristic. CD8+ by phenotype, disease-linked clones were relatively rare in peripheral blood.

J is TRBJ2-7 and V is TRBV5-1; 7 positions match TRBD1. The TCR originated in a male donor with ankylosing spondylitis. Material for sequencing was blood, either unsorted or a sorted T cell fraction (not recorded which). The CDR3 loop reads CASSLPTGEQYF. CDR3 DNA: TGCGCCAGCAGCCTTCCTACAGGGGAACAGTACTTC.